This record covers a single TCR beta chain. These data are taken from a study of blood T cell repertoires in COVID-19. The overall study: The study drew acute and convalescent COVID-19 samples from the United States, Italy and Spain. Sources were T cells, B-cell-depleted T cells, or PBMCs; the material itself was cDNA or gDNA.

Sequencing used immunoSEQ multiplex PCR; TCRdb keeps in-frame clones, though not all of them. The table has some 100,000 clones, 85% to 90% seen once. Trimming removed 1 base at V and 3 bases at J, with 4 bases between. Looked up from germline, CDR1 is MDHEN and CDR2 is SYDVKM. The CDR3 length is 12 residues. The sequence was collected from a human donor with active COVID-19. The donor label of this sample is uncertain. The specimen sequenced was peripheral blood. The gene calls are TRBV28 and TRBJ2-7, with D unclear. The CDR3 nucleotides read TGTGCCAGCAGTTTATCAGACTACGAGCAGTACTTC. The encoded protein is CASSLSDYEQYF.